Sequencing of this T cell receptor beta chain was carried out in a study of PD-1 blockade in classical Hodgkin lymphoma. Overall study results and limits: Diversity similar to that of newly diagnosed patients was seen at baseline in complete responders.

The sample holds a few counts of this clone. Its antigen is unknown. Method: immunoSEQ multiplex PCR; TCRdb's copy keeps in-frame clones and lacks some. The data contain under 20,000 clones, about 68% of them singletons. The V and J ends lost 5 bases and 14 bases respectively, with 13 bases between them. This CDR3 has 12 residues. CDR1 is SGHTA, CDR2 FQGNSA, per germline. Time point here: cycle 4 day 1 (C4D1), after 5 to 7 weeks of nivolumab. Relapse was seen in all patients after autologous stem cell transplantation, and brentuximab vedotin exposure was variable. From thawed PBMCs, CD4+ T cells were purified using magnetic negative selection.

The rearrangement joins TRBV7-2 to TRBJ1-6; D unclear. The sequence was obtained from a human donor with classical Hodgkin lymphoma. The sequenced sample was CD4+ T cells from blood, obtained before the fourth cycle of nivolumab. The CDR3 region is CASSQDFVALHF. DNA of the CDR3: TGTGCCAGCAGCCAAGACTTCGTAGCCCTCCACTTT.